This TCR beta chain emerged from a study of blood T cell repertoires in COVID-19. Looking at the study overall: T cells, B-cell-depleted T cells, or PBMCs provided the cDNA or gDNA that served as material.

CDR3 size: 14 residues. J was trimmed by 5 bases and V by 4 bases; bases with no gene match: 3. Germline lookup yields CDR1 SGHTA and CDR2 FQGNSA. Under the authors' procedure: Estimates of nucleated cell counts were drawn from the amplification of reference gene primers. Produced via immunoSEQ multiplex PCR; TCRdb's table is partial and in-frame only. V, J and clone size are taken as reported in that table, and D and trimming were inferred from the DNA itself. The table has some 180,000 clones, roughly 80% seen once; the top ten hold roughly 6.7%. V usage is TRBV7-2 and J usage is TRBJ2-2, with TRBD2 matching over 8 bases. This clonotype was obtained from a man in his 60s with acute or convalescent COVID-19. Sequencing was performed on peripheral blood. DNA of the CDR3: TGTGCCAGCAGCTGGGGGACTAGAACCGGGGAGCTGTTTTTT. Translated: CASSWGTRTGELFF.